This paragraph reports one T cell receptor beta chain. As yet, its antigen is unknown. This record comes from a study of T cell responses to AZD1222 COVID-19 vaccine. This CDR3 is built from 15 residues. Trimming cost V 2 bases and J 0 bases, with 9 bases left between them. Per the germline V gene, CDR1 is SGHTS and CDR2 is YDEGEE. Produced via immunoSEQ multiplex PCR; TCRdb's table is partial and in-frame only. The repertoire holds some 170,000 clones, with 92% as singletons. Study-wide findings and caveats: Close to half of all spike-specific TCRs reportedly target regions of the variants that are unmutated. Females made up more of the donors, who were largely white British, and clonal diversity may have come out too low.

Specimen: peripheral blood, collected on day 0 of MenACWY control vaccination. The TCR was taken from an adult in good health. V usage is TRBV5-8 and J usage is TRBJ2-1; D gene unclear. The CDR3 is CASSLRRSSYNEQFF. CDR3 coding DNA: TGTGCCAGCAGCTTAAGGCGGAGCTCCTACAATGAGCAGTTCTTC.